Each of the 25 T cell receptor beta chains below was sequenced from the same sample in a study of OX40 agonist ivuxolimab in advanced cancers. The protocol used for the library was the immunoSEQ multiplex PCR assay. TCRdb retrieved this table from immuneACCESS and kept in-frame rearrangements only. Not all clones are present; in checked studies, unresolved V genes account for under half, and no reason is known for the remainder. Across this sample there are tens of thousands of clones, with 75% to 90% seen only once. The ten largest clonotypes hold approximately 2.3% of the sample. Specimen: CD4+ or CD8+ T cells sorted from blood, collected in a trial of the OX40 agonist ivuxolimab. All receptors come from an adult with an advanced solid tumor such as melanoma, head and neck, liver or kidney cancer.

In nucleotides, the CDR3 is TGTGCCTGCAGAGGGGGGGGTTCTAGTAACTATGGCTACACCTTC. Its protein is CACRGGGSSNYGYTF. This sequence joins TRBV21-1 and TRBJ1-2. TRBV21-1 represents a pseudogene. CDR3 length equals 15 residues.

The chain uses TRBV6-5 and TRBJ1-5, with 8 bases identical to TRBD1. Trimming cost V 5 bases and J 6 bases; bases outside gene matches: 6. CDR3 size: 14 residues. Looked up from germline, CDR1 is MNHEY and CDR2 is SVGAGI. The CDR3 DNA reads as TGTGCCAGCAGTACAGGACAGGGCGGTCAGCCCCAGCATTTT. Encoded protein: CASSTGQGGQPQHF.

The rearrangement joins TRBV19 to TRBJ1-1; TRBD1 matches at 9 bases. CDR1 and CDR2 from the germline V gene are LNHDA and SQIVND (reference sequence). The CDR3 spans 14 residues. Losses at the gene ends were 9 bases for V and 5 bases for J; bases not matched to a gene: 10. This chain's CDR3 is CASAITGGWTEAFF. Written as DNA, the CDR3 is TGTGCCAGCGCTATTACAGGGGGCTGGACTGAAGCTTTCTTT.

The chain uses TRBV4-1 and TRBJ2-2, with TRBD2 as a possible D gene (5 bases). The germline V gene encodes CDR1 MGHRA and CDR2 YSYEKL. Trimming pared 4 bases from V and 0 bases from J, leaving 15 bases between. The CDR3 totals 17 residues. This CDR3 is CASSRDFRGANTGELFF. For the CDR3, the DNA is TGCGCCAGCAGCCGAGACTTTCGGGGAGCGAACACCGGGGAGCTGTTTTTT.

This clone was seen once. The chain links TRBV28 to TRBJ2-1; D gene unclear. The germline CDR1 and CDR2 sequences are MDHEN and SYDVKM. CDR3 length: 12 amino acids. Trimming removed 7 bases from V and 7 bases from J, with 11 bases in between. CDR3 sequence: CASTSLGNEQFF. As DNA, the CDR3 is TGTGCCAGCACTTCCCTCGGGAATGAGCAGTTCTTC. Using reference TRBV28 and TRBJ2-1 for the parts outside the CDR3, the full variable domain is DVKVTQSSRYLVKRTGEKVFLECVQDMDHENMFWYRQDPGLGLRLIYFSYDVKMKEKGDIPEGYSVSREKKERFSLILESASTNQTSMYLCASTSLGNEQFFGPGTRLTVL.

DNA for the CDR3: TGCGCCAGCAGCTCGACAGGGGTCTATGGCTACACCTTC. Translating it yields CASSSTGVYGYTF. The J gene is TRBJ1-2, the V gene TRBV5-1; TRBD1 matches at 8 bases. V was pared by 3 bases and J by 4 bases, with 2 bases of the junction left unmatched. The length of the CDR3 is 13 residues. Germline V lookup: CDR1 SGHRS, CDR2 YFSETQ.

The rearrangement joins TRBV7-9 to TRBJ1-6; 8 nucleotides agree with TRBD1. The germline gives CDR1 SEHNR, CDR2 FQNEAQ (reference sequence). J gave up 4 bases and V 4 bases, and 3 bases lay outside the gene matches. CDR3 length: 15 residues. In nucleotides, the CDR3 is TGTGCCAGCAGCTCCCGGGACAGGTATAATTCACCCCTCCACTTT. It translates to CASSSRDRYNSPLHF. The full variable domain, in which reference TRBV7-9 and TRBJ1-6 provide the parts outside the CDR3, is DTGVSQNPRHKITKRGQNVTFRCDPISEHNRLYWYRQTLGQGPEFLTYFQNEAQLEKSRLLSDRFSAERPKGSFSTLEIQRTEQGDSAMYLCASSSRDRYNSPLHFGNGTRLTVT.

The V gene is TRBV28, the J gene TRBJ2-5; TRBD1 is a possible D gene (5 bases). CDR1 is MDHEN, CDR2 SYDVKM, per germline. The CDR3 has 15 amino acids. The germline V and J ends were trimmed by 4 bases and 1 base, with 13 bases remaining between them. DNA for the CDR3: TGTGCCAGCAGTTCCGATCAGGGCTTCCAAGAGACCCAGTACTTC. Translation gives CASSSDQGFQETQYF.

The chain links TRBV23-1 to TRBJ2-5; 8 bases line up with TRBD2. TRBV23-1 is labeled an ORF, and its function is uncertain. The CDR3 extends over 15 amino acids. With 8 bases clipped from V and 3 bases from J, the junction kept 11 bases outside the gene matches. CDR3 DNA: TGCGCCAGCGGAACGGGGCGGGGGGCAAAAGAGACCCAGTACTTC. It specifies CASGTGRGAKETQYF.

This clone was seen only a few times. The DNA of the CDR3 is TGTGCCAGTAGCCCAGACGGGTTCACGCCCCAGCATTTT. Protein product: CASSPDGFTPQHF. The V and J genes are TRBV19 and TRBJ1-5; D is undetermined. Germline V gene lookup returns CDR1 LNHDA and CDR2 SQIVND (reference sequence). The CDR3 runs 13 residues. V dropped 6 bases and J dropped 9 bases, with 15 bases sitting between them.

The chain employs TRBV5-1 and TRBJ1-1; D not certain. The V gene lost 0 bases and the J gene lost 0 bases, with 9 bases spanning the gap. Germline CDR1 and CDR2: SGHRS and YFSETQ. This CDR3 has 15 residues. The CDR3 bases are TGCGCCAGCAGCTTGGTGGGAGATATGAACACTGAAGCTTTCTTT. The encoded protein is CASSLVGDMNTEAFF.

The rearrangement links TRBV29-1 to TRBJ1-6, with 7 bases identical to TRBD1. V lost 6 bases, J lost 7 bases, and 9 bases stayed unmatched. Germline CDR1 is SQVTM and CDR2 is ANQGSEA. The CDR3 runs to 14 residues. This chain's CDR3 is CSVGTDRVNSPLHF. The CDR3 bases are TGCAGCGTGGGAACCGACAGGGTCAATTCACCCCTCCACTTT.

This rearrangement joins TRBV19 to TRBJ2-1; 7 bases map to TRBD1. CDR1 and CDR2 (germline): LNHDA, SQIVND (reference sequence). The CDR3 sequence is 15 residues long. V dropped 5 bases and J dropped 7; count of bases not matched to a gene: 11. The CDR3 sequence is CASSQTTGSRNEQFF. Written as DNA, the CDR3 is TGTGCCAGTAGTCAAACGACAGGGAGTAGGAATGAGCAGTTCTTC.

A remark on this clone: Other DNA sequences in the sample encode the same CDR3. V is TRBV5-1 and J is TRBJ1-1; 7 nucleotides align to TRBD1. The CDR3 runs to 14 residues. V lost 3 bases to trimming and J lost 5 bases; unmatched junction nucleotides: 7. Per germline, CDR1 SGHRS and CDR2 YFSETQ. CDR3 in amino acids: CASSSQGRGTEAFF. The CDR3 coding sequence is TGCGCCAGCAGCTCACAGGGGAGGGGGACTGAAGCTTTCTTT. The full variable domain, rest sourced from reference TRBV5-1 and TRBJ1-1, is KAGVTQTPRYLIKTRGQQVTLSCSPISGHRSVSWYQQTPGQGLQFLFEYFSETQRNKGNFPGRFSGRQFSNSRSEMNVSTLELGDSALYLCASSSQGRGTEAFFGQGTRLTVV.

The chain recombines TRBV11-2 with TRBJ1-1, with D perhaps TRBD1 (5 bases). CDR1 is SGHAT, CDR2 FQNNGV, per germline. CDR3 size: 18 residues. The ends were cut back, 1 base at V and 4 bases at J, with 22 bases in the middle. The CDR3, as DNA: TGTGCCAGCAGCTTAGTAAGCGCCGGCAGGGCCCCGAGCACTGAAGCTTTCTTT. This sequence encodes CASSLVSAGRAPSTEAFF.

This clone was detected only a few times. The V call is TRBV4-3, the J call TRBJ1-5, with TRBD1 as a possible D gene (5 bases). Germline V gives CDR1 LGHNA, CDR2 YSLEER. The V end was cut by 4 bases, the J end by 5 bases, with 15 bases between. The length of the CDR3 is 15 residues. CDR3 region: CASSRDLTVYQPQHF. CDR3 DNA sequence: TGCGCCAGCAGCCGGGACCTCACCGTTTATCAGCCCCAGCATTTT.

The chain recombines TRBV4-2 with TRBJ1-2; tentatively, D is TRBD1 (6 bases). Trimming pared 0 bases from V and 4 bases from J, leaving 18 bases between. CDR3 length equals 17 residues. In germline, CDR1 is LGHNA, CDR2 YNFKEQ. The CDR3 DNA is TGTGCCAGCAGCCAAGACATCCCCTTACAGGGTTTCTATGGCTACACCTTC. It is translated as CASSQDIPLQGFYGYTF.

This clone has just one count. The chain employs TRBV19 and TRBJ2-7, with 12 bases fitting TRBD2. The CDR3 is 15 amino acids. V shed 1 base and J 4 bases; nucleotides not matched to a gene: 2. In germline, CDR1 is LNHDA, CDR2 SQIVND (reference sequence). For the CDR3, the DNA is TGTGCCAGTAGTATAGGGACTAGCGGGATTTACGAGCAGTACTTC. It is translated as CASSIGTSGIYEQYF.

This clone has a handful of counts. The chain has TRBV18 and TRBJ2-7; 7 bases line up with TRBD2. Per the germline V gene, CDR1 is KGHSH and CDR2 is LQKENI. The J segment lost 2 bases and the V segment lost 2 bases, leaving 6 bases of the junction unmatched. The CDR3 loop spans 15 amino acids. This CDR3 is CASSPGAGVPYEQYF. DNA for the CDR3: TGTGCCAGCTCACCAGGGGCGGGGGTGCCCTACGAGCAGTACTTC.

The chain links TRBV7-2 to TRBJ1-1, with 10 bases that match TRBD1. Germline lookup yields CDR1 SGHTA and CDR2 FQGNSA. V dropped 3 bases and J dropped 4; count of bases not matched to a gene: 2. CDR3 length: 14 residues. CDR3 loop: CASSFRQGATEAFF. For the CDR3, the DNA is TGTGCCAGCAGCTTTCGACAGGGGGCCACTGAAGCTTTCTTT.

This clone was observed a few times. V is TRBV6-5 and J is TRBJ1-2; D is unclear. Trimming took 2 bases from V and 4 from J, leaving 8 bases between them. The CDR3 runs to 13 residues. The germline V gene encodes CDR1 MNHEY and CDR2 SVGAGI. The CDR3 DNA follows: TGTGCCAGCAGTTACGGGCGGGGCTATGGCTACACCTTC. It codes for CASSYGRGYGYTF.

The chain combines TRBV5-1 with TRBJ1-2, with TRBD1 matching 11 bases. Germline assignment: CDR1 SGHRS and CDR2 YFSETQ. With V trimmed by 4 bases and J by 8 bases, 7 bases remained unmatched. The CDR3 length is 14 residues. CDR3 sequence reads: CASSLDRGREGYTF. The DNA for the CDR3 is TGCGCCAGCAGCCTGGACAGGGGGCGGGAAGGCTACACCTTC.

The genes are TRBV5-6 and TRBJ1-2, with 10 bases identical to TRBD1. The junction had 6 bases not matched to a gene; V was cut back by 3 bases and J by 7 bases. From germline, CDR1 is SGHDT and CDR2 YYEEEE. The CDR3 length is 14 residues. The CDR3 coding sequence is TGTGCCAGCAGCTCGACAGGGGGCGCGGGTGGCTACACCTTC. This translates into CASSSTGGAGGYTF.

The V gene is TRBV5-1, the J gene TRBJ2-3; D unresolved. The germline V and J ends were trimmed by 7 bases and 0 bases, with 12 bases remaining between them. The germline V gene encodes CDR1 SGHRS and CDR2 YFSETQ. The CDR3 covers 14 residues. The CDR3 here is CASYSPGSTDTQYF. For the CDR3, the DNA is TGCGCCAGCTACTCCCCCGGGAGCACAGATACGCAGTATTTT.

The V and J genes are TRBV7-2 and TRBJ1-6; 7 bases match TRBD1. The ends lost 5 bases at V and 12 bases at J; junction bases unmatched: 4. Germline V gene sequence: CDR1 SGHTA, CDR2 FQGNSA. This CDR3 is 12 amino acids long. CDR3 bases: TGTGCCAGCAGCCACAGACAGGGACCCCTCCACTTT. Its translation is CASSHRQGPLHF.